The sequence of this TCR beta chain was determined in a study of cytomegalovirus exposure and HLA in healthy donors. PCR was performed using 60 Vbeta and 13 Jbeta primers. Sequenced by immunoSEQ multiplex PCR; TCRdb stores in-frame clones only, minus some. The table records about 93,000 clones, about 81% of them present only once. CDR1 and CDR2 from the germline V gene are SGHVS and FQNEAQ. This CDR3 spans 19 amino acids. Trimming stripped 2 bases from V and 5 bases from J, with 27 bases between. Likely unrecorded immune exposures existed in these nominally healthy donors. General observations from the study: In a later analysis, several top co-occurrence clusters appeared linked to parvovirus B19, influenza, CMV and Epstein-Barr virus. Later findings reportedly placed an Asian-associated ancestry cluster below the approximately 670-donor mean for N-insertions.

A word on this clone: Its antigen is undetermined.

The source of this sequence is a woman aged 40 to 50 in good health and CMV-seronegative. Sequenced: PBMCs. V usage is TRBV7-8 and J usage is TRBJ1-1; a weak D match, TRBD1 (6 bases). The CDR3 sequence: CASSLMGAGEHWETTEAFF. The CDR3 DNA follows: TGTGCCAGCAGCTTAATGGGGGCAGGGGAACACTGGGAGACTACTGAAGCTTTCTTT. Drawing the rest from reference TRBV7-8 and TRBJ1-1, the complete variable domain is GAGVSQSPRYKVAKRGQDVALRCDPISGHVSLFWYQQALGQGPEFLTYFQNEAQLDKSGLPSDRFFAERPEGSVSTLKIQRTQQEDSAVYLCASSLMGAGEHWETTEAFFGQGTRLTVV.